Sequencing of this T cell receptor (beta chain) was carried out in a study of CD8 T cells in ankylosing spondylitis. As the method for making TCR beta libraries, quantitative 5'-RACE with molecular barcodes was used. MiXCR was run by TCRdb on the 5' RACE reads, yielding one entry per CDR3 protein. The sample yields 250,000 or so distinct CDR3 sequences, 18% seen once. With 3 bases removed from V and 5 bases from J, the gap between germline ends came to 16 bases. The germline CDR1 and CDR2 sequences are SEHNR and FQNEAQ (reference sequence). CDR3 size: 15 residues. Material for sequencing was blood, either unsorted or a sorted T cell fraction (not recorded which). V and J are TRBV7-9 and TRBJ2-5; maybe TRBD2 (5 bases). The receptor was isolated from a male donor with ankylosing spondylitis or in good health (not recorded which). The CDR3 DNA follows: TGTGCCAGCAGCTTTCCCACAAGCGGCTTGGAGACCCAGTACTTC. Residues: CASSFPTSGLETQYF.